The 20 T cell receptor beta chains below come from one sample, sequenced in a study of T cell changes during pregnancy in multiple sclerosis. Assay used: immunoSEQ multiplex PCR; TCRdb lists only in-frame clones, some missing. The table has roughly 45,000 clones, roughly 88% seen once. The source material was peripheral blood, sampled in the first trimester of pregnancy. Receptors were obtained from a female donor in good health, enrolled as a control in a pregnancy study.

The table lists this clone with a count of one. The rearrangement joins TRBV11-2 to TRBJ2-7; D perhaps matches TRBD1 (5 bases). V was cut by 6 bases and J by 3 bases, with 12 bases left in between. The CDR3 is made up of 13 amino acids. Per the germline V gene, CDR1 is SGHAT and CDR2 is FQNNGV. DNA of the CDR3: TGTGCCAGCAGGGTGATCAGGGACTACGAGCAGTACTTC. Its protein is CASRVIRDYEQYF.

The rearrangement uses TRBV6-1 and TRBJ2-3; a weak D match, TRBD2 (6 bases). Germline V gives CDR1 MNHNS, CDR2 SASEGT. CDR3 size: 14 residues. V lost 5 bases, J lost 3 bases, and 12 bases lay in between. The CDR3 region has the DNA TGTGCCAGCAGTAGGGACGGGGGAACAGATACGCAGTATTTT. It is translated as CASSRDGGTDTQYF.

The chain has TRBV27 and TRBJ2-5; 10 nucleotides agree with TRBD2. Germline V gives CDR1 MNHEY, CDR2 SMNVEV (reference sequence). Unmatched junction bases numbered 15, after V lost 5 bases and J lost 6 bases. The CDR3 is made up of 17 amino acids. The CDR3 sequence is CASSPELLAGVMKTQYF. The CDR3, as DNA: TGTGCCAGCAGTCCCGAACTTCTAGCGGGAGTTATGAAGACCCAGTACTTC.

This rearrangement joins TRBV7-9 to TRBJ2-7, with 8 bases identical to TRBD1. This CDR3 spans 16 amino acids. Per germline, CDR1 SEHNR and CDR2 FQNEAQ (reference sequence). Trimming removed 5 bases from V and 3 bases from J; junction bases left unmatched: 12. The CDR3: CASSPPIRDRHYEQYF. In DNA form, the CDR3 reads TGTGCCAGCAGCCCTCCAATCCGGGACAGGCACTACGAGCAGTACTTC.

V and J are TRBV28 and TRBJ1-2; 7 nucleotides agree with TRBD1. The germline V gene has CDR1 MDHEN and CDR2 SYDVKM. The J segment lost 3 bases and the V segment lost 4 bases, leaving 8 bases of the junction unmatched. This CDR3 has 15 amino acids. The CDR3 loop reads CASSSRQGWDYGYTF. DNA of the CDR3: TGTGCCAGCAGTTCCCGACAGGGATGGGACTATGGCTACACCTTC.

The rearrangement links TRBV5-1 to TRBJ2-1, with D possibly matching TRBD1 (5 bases). The germline CDR1 and CDR2 sequences are SGHRS and YFSETQ. The V end lost 0 bases, the J end lost 6 bases, and 7 bases lay between the germline ends. CDR3 length equals 13 residues. The CDR3 loop reads CASSLGGLNEQFF. The CDR3 DNA reads TGCGCCAGCAGCTTGGGGGGCCTCAATGAGCAGTTCTTC.

The genes are TRBV28 and TRBJ2-4, with TRBD1 as a possible D gene (5 bases). The germline V gene has CDR1 MDHEN and CDR2 SYDVKM. With 5 bases removed from V and 0 bases from J, the gap between germline ends came to 11 bases. The CDR3 extends over 15 amino acids. DNA of the CDR3: TGTGCCAGCAGTAGGGGCGGAGTAGCCAAAAACATTCAGTACTTC. Translating gives CASSRGGVAKNIQYF.

The rearrangement joins TRBV19 to TRBJ1-5, with 12 positions matching TRBD1. Germline CDR1 LNHDA, CDR2 SQIVND (reference sequence). With V trimmed by 5 bases and J by 2 bases, 13 bases remained unmatched. The CDR3 extends over 19 amino acids. Written as DNA, the CDR3 is TGTGCCAGTAGTTTATTTCCCTCCGGGACAGGGGGCCGCAATCAGCCCCAGCATTTT. Translation: CASSLFPSGTGGRNQPQHF.

The chain links TRBV19 to TRBJ2-7, with D possibly TRBD1 on 5 matching bases. The V gene's germline CDR1 is LNHDA and CDR2 SQIVND (reference sequence). The CDR3 has 14 residues. V lost 2 bases and J lost 2, with 10 bases in between. CDR3 in amino acids: CASSIRQGAYEQYF. CDR3 in DNA: TGTGCCAGTAGTATAAGGCAGGGCGCCTACGAGCAGTACTTC.

This clone is a singleton in its sample. The V call is TRBV5-4, the J call TRBJ2-2, with 9 nucleotides matching TRBD1. J lost 6 bases, V lost 0 bases, and 6 bases had no gene match. The CDR3 is 16 residues long. Germline V gene data show CDR1 as SGHNT and CDR2 as YYREEE (reference sequence). The CDR3 spells CASSLAGQGYSGELFF. The CDR3 DNA reads as TGTGCCAGCAGCTTGGCGGGACAGGGATATTCCGGGGAGCTGTTTTTT. The whole variable domain, remainder taken from reference TRBV5-4 and TRBJ2-2, is ETGVTQSPTHLIKTRGQQVTLRCSSQSGHNTVSWYQQALGQGPQFIFQYYREEENGRGNFPPRFSGLQFPNYSSELNVNALELDDSALYLCASSLAGQGYSGELFFGEGSRLTVL.

The chain combines TRBV28 with TRBJ2-5; perhaps TRBD2 as D (5 bases). Between the trimmed V and J ends, which lost 6 bases and 2 bases, there was a span of 13 bases. The CDR3 loop spans 14 amino acids. The germline V gene encodes CDR1 MDHEN and CDR2 SYDVKM. CDR3: CASSERGMQETQYF. The CDR3 coding sequence is TGTGCCAGCAGCGAACGGGGTATGCAAGAGACCCAGTACTTC.

The chain uses TRBV5-4 and TRBJ1-2; TRBD1 is a possible D gene (5 bases). CDR1 is SGHNT, CDR2 YYREEE, per germline (reference sequence). The V and J ends lost 5 bases and 2 bases respectively, with 7 bases between them. The CDR3 extends over 12 amino acids. The CDR3 DNA follows: TGTGCCAGCAGTTCAGGGAACTATGGCTACACCTTC. As protein: CASSSGNYGYTF. Based on the CDR3 plus reference TRBV5-4 and TRBJ1-2, the full variable domain is ETGVTQSPTHLIKTRGQQVTLRCSSQSGHNTVSWYQQALGQGPQFIFQYYREEENGRGNFPPRFSGLQFPNYSSELNVNALELDDSALYLCASSSGNYGYTFGSGTRLTVV.

The chain links TRBV7-3 to TRBJ2-2, with D maybe TRBD2 (6 bases). The germline V gene has CDR1 SGHTA and CDR2 FQGTGA. V lost 5 bases and J 6 bases, leaving 10 bases between the germline ends. The CDR3 has 13 amino acids. This chain's CDR3 is CASSVTGAGELFF. As DNA, the CDR3 is TGTGCCAGCAGCGTCACGGGAGCCGGGGAGCTGTTTTTT.

The chain joins TRBV5-5 to TRBJ2-2, with TRBD2 matching over 7 bases. Unmatched junction bases numbered 4, after V lost 4 bases and J lost 4 bases. The germline V gene has CDR1 SGHKS and CDR2 YYEKEE (reference sequence). The CDR3 spans 14 residues. The CDR3: CASSGLAVTGELFF. CDR3 DNA: TGTGCCAGCAGCGGGCTAGCGGTCACCGGGGAGCTGTTTTTT.

The chain combines TRBV4-3 with TRBJ2-7, with a possible D match to TRBD2 (6 bases). CDR1 and CDR2 from the germline V gene are LGHNA and YSLEER. The CDR3 has 14 residues. V shed 0 bases and J shed 4 bases, with 10 bases lying between them. Here the CDR3 DNA reads TGCGCCAGCAGCCAAGATCTCGGGGGATACGAGCAGTACTTC. Protein product: CASSQDLGGYEQYF.

CDR3 sequence reads: CASSPGTANNSPLHF. CDR3 coding DNA: TGTGCCAGCAGTCCTGGGACAGCCAATAATTCACCCCTCCACTTT. V and J are TRBV7-9 and TRBJ1-6, with 7 bases matching TRBD1. Per germline, CDR1 SEHNR and CDR2 FQNEAQ (reference sequence). Trimming cost V 6 bases and J 5 bases; bases outside gene matches: 7. This CDR3 contains 15 residues.

This chain connects TRBV2 to TRBJ1-1; D remains ambiguous. Germline V gives CDR1 SNHLY, CDR2 FYNNEI. CDR3 length: 13 residues. The V and J ends lost 6 bases and 1 base respectively, with 9 bases between them. CDR3 loop: CASSPPQNTEAFF. CDR3 nucleotides: TGTGCCAGCAGCCCCCCCCAGAACACTGAAGCTTTCTTT. The full variable domain, in which reference TRBV2 and TRBJ1-1 provide the parts outside the CDR3, is EPEVTQTPSHQVTQMGQEVILRCVPISNHLYFYWYRQILGQKVEFLVSFYNNEISEKSEIFDDQFSVERPDGSNFTLKIRSTKLEDSAMYFCASSPPQNTEAFFGQGTRLTVV.

The gene calls are TRBV30 and TRBJ1-1; TRBD1 matches at 7 bases. The CDR3 loop spans 16 amino acids. The V gene's germline CDR1 is GTSNPN and CDR2 SVGIG (reference sequence). The junction had 14 bases not matched to a gene; V was cut back by 1 base and J by 6 bases. The CDR3 DNA sequence: TGTGCCTGGAGTGCCCCCTTACAGGGGAACTTCCCTGAAGCTTTCTTT. Translated: CAWSAPLQGNFPEAFF.

This clone came up once. V and J are TRBV6-5 and TRBJ2-2; D might be TRBD2 (5 bases). V was clipped by 0 bases and J by 6 bases, with 8 bases between them. In germline, CDR1 is MNHEY, CDR2 SVGAGI. The CDR3 totals 14 residues. Here the CDR3 reads CASSYSSGSGELFF. The CDR3 coding sequence is TGTGCCAGCAGTTACTCGAGCGGCTCCGGGGAGCTGTTTTTT.

V gene TRBV7-2 combines with J gene TRBJ1-1; D might be TRBD1 (5 bases). Germline values: CDR1 SGHTA, CDR2 FQGNSA. V dropped 5 bases and J dropped 4 bases, with 14 bases sitting between them. The CDR3 loop spans 14 amino acids. The CDR3 DNA reads TGTGCCAGCAGCCCCCCCATCCAGGGCACTGAAGCTTTCTTT. The encoded protein is CASSPPIQGTEAFF. The whole variable domain, filled in from reference TRBV7-2 and TRBJ1-1, reads GAGVSQSPSNKVTEKGKDVELRCDPISGHTALYWYRQSLGQGLEFLIYFQGNSAPDKSGLPSDRFSAERTGGSVSTLTIQRTQQEDSAVYLCASSPPIQGTEAFFGQGTRLTVV.